Below, 22 T cell receptor beta chains from the same sample are listed, as sequenced in a study of T cell responses to AZD1222 COVID-19 vaccine. Repertoires were generated with immunoSEQ multiplex PCR, while TCRdb's copy carries only in-frame clones and drops some. In the table there are nearly 110,000 clones, 92% of which are singletons. Sequences were derived from peripheral blood, sampled 28 days after the second AZD1222 dose. These receptors were collected from an adult who received the AZD1222 COVID-19 vaccine.

This sequence joins TRBV29-1 and TRBJ1-1; D call uncertain. This CDR3 has 13 amino acids. Trimming took 1 base from V and 6 from J, leaving 12 bases between them. Germline assignment: CDR1 SQVTM and CDR2 ANQGSEA. CDR3 amino acids: CSVEVGIGAEAFF. The CDR3 DNA is TGCAGCGTTGAAGTGGGAATCGGGGCTGAAGCTTTCTTT. Looking up the rest from reference TRBV29-1 and TRBJ1-1 gives the full variable domain: SAVISQKPSRDICQRGTSLTIQCQVDSQVTMMFWYRQQPGQSLTLIATANQGSEATYESGFVIDKFPISRPNLTFSTLTVSNMSPEDSSIYLCSVEVGIGAEAFFGQGTRLTVV.

The rearrangement uses TRBV7-9 and TRBJ2-5; TRBD2 is a possible D gene (6 bases). Germline V lookup: CDR1 SEHNR, CDR2 FQNEAQ (reference sequence). The CDR3 totals 15 residues. Trimming removed 7 bases from V and 1 base from J, with 16 bases in between. The CDR3 region has the DNA TGTGCCAGCACCCCCCGGAGGGGTGGCCAAGAGACCCAGTACTTC. Amino acid sequence: CASTPRRGGQETQYF.

J is TRBJ1-6 and V is TRBV5-4, with TRBD1 matching 8 bases. The junction had 7 bases not matched to a gene; V was cut back by 4 bases and J by 7 bases. The germline gives CDR1 SGHNT, CDR2 YYREEE (reference sequence). The CDR3 runs 15 residues. The CDR3 region is CASSPDRVRNSPLHF. The CDR3 nucleotides are TGTGCCAGCAGCCCGGACAGGGTACGGAATTCACCCCTCCACTTT.

The chain has TRBV5-1 and TRBJ2-5; D unclear. Germline values: CDR1 SGHRS, CDR2 YFSETQ. CDR3 size: 15 residues. V gave up 0 bases and J gave up 2 bases, with 11 bases separating them. The CDR3 DNA follows: TGCGCCAGCAGCTTGGTTGGCGCGGTTCAAGAGACCCAGTACTTC. As protein: CASSLVGAVQETQYF.

The J gene is TRBJ2-2, the V gene TRBV2, with 8 bases that match TRBD1. Trimming removed 3 bases from V and 8 bases from J; junction bases left unmatched: 5. The CDR3 sequence is 14 residues long. Germline CDR1 reads SNHLY; CDR2 reads FYNNEI. The CDR3 DNA is TGTGCCAGCAGTGAGCAGGGGGCTCAAGGGGAGCTGTTTTTT. It translates to CASSEQGAQGELFF.

The V gene is TRBV11-2, the J gene TRBJ2-3, with TRBD2 identical over 10 bases. J gave up 3 bases and V 5 bases, and 11 bases lay outside the gene matches. The CDR3 runs 17 residues. Per germline, CDR1 SGHAT and CDR2 FQNNGV. DNA for the CDR3: TGTGCCAGCAGCCCCCGGGTTTTAGCGGGGGGTACAGATACGCAGTATTTT. Residues: CASSPRVLAGGTDTQYF.

This clone was detected only once. V usage is TRBV10-3 and J usage is TRBJ1-4; D remains ambiguous. The V end was cut by 2 bases, the J end by 0 bases, with 10 bases between. Germline V gene data show CDR1 as ENHRY and CDR2 as SYGVKD. This CDR3 contains 16 residues. In DNA form, the CDR3 reads TGTGCCATCAGTGAGCGAGGCGGCTCAACTAATGAAAAACTGTTTTTT. Its protein is CAISERGGSTNEKLFF.

This clone was counted ten times or more. The chain recombines TRBV28 with TRBJ2-1; 14 bases agree with TRBD2. The CDR3 is 16 amino acids. Germline CDR1 is MDHEN and CDR2 is SYDVKM. Trimming cost V 6 bases and J 6 bases; bases outside gene matches: 7. CDR3 sequence reads: CASSILGTSGSNEQFF. The CDR3 DNA follows: TGTGCCAGCAGCATTCTCGGGACTAGCGGGAGCAATGAGCAGTTCTTC.

The genes are TRBV4-2 and TRBJ2-7; 7 bases match TRBD2. Trimming removed 0 bases from V and 2 bases from J; junction bases left unmatched: 7. The CDR3 runs to 16 residues. Germline V gene data show CDR1 as LGHNA and CDR2 as YNFKEQ. The CDR3 nucleotides are TGTGCCAGCAGCCAAGATCCGGGGGGAGGGCCCTACGAGCAGTACTTC. It is translated as CASSQDPGGGPYEQYF.

V usage is TRBV10-3 and J usage is TRBJ1-1; 8 bases are shared with TRBD1. The junction had 4 bases not matched to a gene; V was cut back by 4 bases and J by 3 bases. The CDR3 is 14 residues long. Germline V gene data show CDR1 as ENHRY and CDR2 as SYGVKD. The CDR3 DNA reads as TGTGCCATCAGTGGTCACAGGGGGGACACTGAAGCTTTCTTT. Protein product: CAISGHRGDTEAFF.

The chain recombines TRBV19 with TRBJ1-5, with D possibly matching TRBD1 (5 bases). The length of the CDR3 is 12 residues. Germline CDR1 and CDR2: LNHDA and SQIVND (reference sequence). Trimming left V 8 bases short and J 4 bases short, with 9 bases between. This CDR3 reads CASGGANQPQHF. DNA for the CDR3: TGTGCCAGTGGAGGGGCTAATCAGCCCCAGCATTTT.

The chain has TRBV5-1 and TRBJ2-1; no clear D. Germline V gene sequence: CDR1 SGHRS, CDR2 YFSETQ. V was trimmed by 0 bases and J by 3 bases, leaving 10 bases between them. The CDR3 has 15 amino acids. Here the CDR3 reads CASSLDSVGYNEQFF. In DNA, the CDR3 is TGCGCCAGCAGCTTGGATTCAGTGGGCTACAATGAGCAGTTCTTC. The variable domain in full, with the rest retrieved from reference TRBV5-1 and TRBJ2-1, is KAGVTQTPRYLIKTRGQQVTLSCSPISGHRSVSWYQQTPGQGLQFLFEYFSETQRNKGNFPGRFSGRQFSNSRSEMNVSTLELGDSALYLCASSLDSVGYNEQFFGPGTRLTVL.

The chain employs TRBV19 and TRBJ1-2; possibly TRBD1 for D (5 bases). The CDR3 runs to 14 residues. V was cut by 3 bases and J by 3 bases, with 11 bases left in between. Germline values: CDR1 LNHDA, CDR2 SQIVND (reference sequence). Here the CDR3 reads CASSIARVDYGYTF. CDR3 nucleotide sequence: TGTGCCAGTAGTATCGCCAGGGTGGACTATGGCTACACCTTC.

The CDR3 here is CATSDFSSGGTNEKLFF. The CDR3 DNA sequence: TGTGCCACCAGTGATTTCTCATCAGGGGGGACTAATGAAAAACTGTTTTTT. This rearrangement joins TRBV24-1 to TRBJ1-4; TRBD1 aligns across 7 bases. The junction had 6 bases not matched to a gene; V was cut back by 1 base and J by 2 bases. CDR3 length: 17 residues. Germline CDR1 is KGHDR and CDR2 is SFDVKD.

The CDR3 coding sequence is TGTGCCTGCCGCCGCGGGCTAGCGGGGTTGAATGAGCAGTTCTTC. Translated: CACRRGLAGLNEQFF. The V and J genes are TRBV30 and TRBJ2-1; 9 nucleotides line up with TRBD2. The ends lost 6 bases at V and 7 bases at J; junction bases unmatched: 13. The CDR3 covers 15 residues. CDR1 GTSNPN and CDR2 SVGIG come from the germline V gene (reference sequence).

The genes are TRBV5-5 and TRBJ2-7; maybe TRBD1 (5 bases). V was pared by 3 bases and J by 0 bases, with 10 bases between. CDR1 and CDR2 from the germline V gene are SGHKS and YYEKEE (reference sequence). CDR3 length equals 14 residues. The CDR3 DNA follows: TGTGCCAGCAGCTCGGACACACTCTCCTACGAGCAGTACTTC. Its translation: CASSSDTLSYEQYF.

The chain carries TRBV7-2 and TRBJ2-7, with 7 positions matching TRBD1. CDR1 is SGHTA and CDR2 is FQGNSA in the germline V gene. The CDR3 loop spans 15 amino acids. V dropped 6 bases and J dropped 3; count of bases not matched to a gene: 11. The CDR3 DNA follows: TGTGCCAGCAGGAATAGGGGGCAGGGGAACTACGAGCAGTACTTC. Its translation: CASRNRGQGNYEQYF.

V and J are TRBV10-3 and TRBJ2-1; possible D gene TRBD1, 5 bases. CDR3 length equals 12 residues. CDR1 and CDR2 from the germline V gene are ENHRY and SYGVKD. Between the trimmed V and J ends, which lost 3 bases and 7 bases, there was a span of 7 bases. CDR3 in amino acids: CAISDRENEQFF. In DNA form, the CDR3 reads TGTGCCATCAGTGACAGGGAAAATGAGCAGTTCTTC.

The chain has TRBV25-1 and TRBJ1-2, with no clear D. CDR3 length: 14 amino acids. CDR1 is MGHDK, CDR2 SYGVNS, per germline. Trimming left V 3 bases short and J 7 bases short, with 15 bases between. As DNA, the CDR3 is TGTGCCAGCAGTGACGCCAGATCCCTCCGTGGCTACACCTTC. The encoded protein is CASSDARSLRGYTF.

V is TRBV4-1 and J is TRBJ2-4; D gene unclear. This CDR3 spans 16 amino acids. The V end lost 1 base, the J end lost 0 bases, and 10 bases lay between the germline ends. CDR1 is MGHRA, CDR2 YSYEKL, per germline. This CDR3 is CASSQVTVLAKNIQYF. In DNA, the CDR3 is TGCGCCAGCAGCCAAGTCACAGTTTTAGCCAAAAACATTCAGTACTTC.

This clone was picked up one time. The rearrangement joins TRBV6-5 to TRBJ2-1; D not certain. V dropped 4 bases and J dropped 4 bases, with 17 bases sitting between them. Germline CDR1 and CDR2: MNHEY and SVGAGI. This CDR3 contains 16 residues. In DNA form, the CDR3 reads TGTGCCAGCAGTTCACGCAGGAGTAACACGTACAATGAGCAGTTCTTC. Protein: CASSSRRSNTYNEQFF.

This clone was seen a single time. The chain combines TRBV11-1 with TRBJ2-7; tentatively, D is TRBD2 (6 bases). The germline gives CDR1 SGHAT, CDR2 FQDESV (reference sequence). The CDR3 has 14 amino acids. V was shortened by 6 bases and J by 5 bases, with 17 bases between the two germline ends. CDR3 sequence: CASSRATRSDEQYF. CDR3 nucleotides: TGTGCCAGCAGTCGGGCGACTAGAAGTGACGAGCAGTACTTC.